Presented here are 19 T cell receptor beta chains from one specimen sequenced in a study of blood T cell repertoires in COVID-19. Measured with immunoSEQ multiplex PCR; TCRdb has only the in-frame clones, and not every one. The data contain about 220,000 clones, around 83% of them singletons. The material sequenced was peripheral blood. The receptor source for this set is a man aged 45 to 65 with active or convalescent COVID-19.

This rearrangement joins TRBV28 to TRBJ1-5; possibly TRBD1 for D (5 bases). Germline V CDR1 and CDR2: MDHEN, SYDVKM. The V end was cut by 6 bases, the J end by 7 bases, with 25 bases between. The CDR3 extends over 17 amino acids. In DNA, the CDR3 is TGTGCCAGCAGCCGCCCGGGGGGTATAGGCAAGGAACAGCCCCAGCATTTT. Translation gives CASSRPGGIGKEQPQHF.

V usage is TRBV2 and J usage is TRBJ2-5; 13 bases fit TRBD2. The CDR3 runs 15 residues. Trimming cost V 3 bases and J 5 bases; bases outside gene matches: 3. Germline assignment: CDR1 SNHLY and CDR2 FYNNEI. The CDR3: CASSEWTSGSETQYF. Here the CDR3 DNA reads TGTGCCAGCAGTGAGTGGACTAGCGGGAGTGAGACCCAGTACTTC. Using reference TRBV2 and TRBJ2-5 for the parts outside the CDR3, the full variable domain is EPEVTQTPSHQVTQMGQEVILRCVPISNHLYFYWYRQILGQKVEFLVSFYNNEISEKSEIFDDQFSVERPDGSNFTLKIRSTKLEDSAMYFCASSEWTSGSETQYFGPGTRLLVL.

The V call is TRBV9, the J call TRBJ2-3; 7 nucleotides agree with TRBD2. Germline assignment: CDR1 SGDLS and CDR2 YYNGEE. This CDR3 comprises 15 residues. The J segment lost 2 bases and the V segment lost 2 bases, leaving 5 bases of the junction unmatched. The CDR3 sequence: CASSVRLAPTDTQYF. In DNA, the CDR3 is TGTGCCAGCAGCGTCAGACTAGCCCCCACAGATACGCAGTATTTT.

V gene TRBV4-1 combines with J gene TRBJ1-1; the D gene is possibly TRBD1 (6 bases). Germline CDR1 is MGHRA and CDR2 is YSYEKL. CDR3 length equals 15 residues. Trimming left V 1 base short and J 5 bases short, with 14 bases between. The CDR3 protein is CASSQGSRRGTEAFF. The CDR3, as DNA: TGCGCCAGCAGCCAAGGGTCCCGCAGGGGTACTGAAGCTTTCTTT.

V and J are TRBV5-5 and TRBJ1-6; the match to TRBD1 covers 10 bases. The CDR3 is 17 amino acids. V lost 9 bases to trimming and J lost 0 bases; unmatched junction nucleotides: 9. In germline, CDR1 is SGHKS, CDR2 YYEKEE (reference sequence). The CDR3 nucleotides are TGTGCCATAAGGGACAGGGGTATGAGCTCCTATAATTCACCCCTCCACTTT. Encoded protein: CAIRDRGMSSYNSPLHF.

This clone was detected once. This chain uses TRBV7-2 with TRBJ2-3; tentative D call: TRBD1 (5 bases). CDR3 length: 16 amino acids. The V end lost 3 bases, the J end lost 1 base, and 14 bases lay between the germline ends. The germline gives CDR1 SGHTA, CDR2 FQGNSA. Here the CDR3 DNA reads TGTGCCAGCAGCTTGAATTCAGGGTCCGGCACAGATACGCAGTATTTT. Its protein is CASSLNSGSGTDTQYF.

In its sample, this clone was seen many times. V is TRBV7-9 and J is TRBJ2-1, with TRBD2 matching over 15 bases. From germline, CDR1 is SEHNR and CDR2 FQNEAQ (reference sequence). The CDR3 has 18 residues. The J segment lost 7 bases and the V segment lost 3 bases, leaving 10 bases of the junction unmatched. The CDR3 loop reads CASSFGTSGRRKGNEQFF. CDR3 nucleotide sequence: TGTGCCAGCAGCTTCGGGACTAGCGGGAGGAGAAAAGGAAATGAGCAGTTCTTC.

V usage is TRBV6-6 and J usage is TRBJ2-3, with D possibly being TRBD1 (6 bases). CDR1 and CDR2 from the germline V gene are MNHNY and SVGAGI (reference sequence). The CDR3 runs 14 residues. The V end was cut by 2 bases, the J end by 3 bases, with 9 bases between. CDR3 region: CASSYRTATDTQYF. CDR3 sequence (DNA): TGTGCCAGCAGTTACCGGACAGCAACAGATACGCAGTATTTT.

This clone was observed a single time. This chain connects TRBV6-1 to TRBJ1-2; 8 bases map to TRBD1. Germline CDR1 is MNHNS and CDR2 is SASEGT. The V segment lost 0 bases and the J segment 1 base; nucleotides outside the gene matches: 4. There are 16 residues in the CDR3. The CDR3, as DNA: TGTGCCAGCAGTGAAGCGCGGGACAGGAATAACTATGGCTACACCTTC. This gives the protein CASSEARDRNNYGYTF.

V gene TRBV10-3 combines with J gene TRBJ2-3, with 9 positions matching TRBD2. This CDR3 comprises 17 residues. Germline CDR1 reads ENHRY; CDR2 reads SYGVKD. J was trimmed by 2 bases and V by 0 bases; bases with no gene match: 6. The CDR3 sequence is CAISESGGGGVTDTQYF. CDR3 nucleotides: TGTGCCATCAGTGAGTCTGGCGGCGGGGGGGTCACAGATACGCAGTATTTT.

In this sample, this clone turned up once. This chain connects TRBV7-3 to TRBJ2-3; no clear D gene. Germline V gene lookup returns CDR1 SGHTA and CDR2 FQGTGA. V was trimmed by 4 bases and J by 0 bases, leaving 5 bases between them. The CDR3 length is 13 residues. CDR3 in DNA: TGTGCCAGCAGCTCTACTAGCACAGATACGCAGTATTTT. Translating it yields CASSSTSTDTQYF.

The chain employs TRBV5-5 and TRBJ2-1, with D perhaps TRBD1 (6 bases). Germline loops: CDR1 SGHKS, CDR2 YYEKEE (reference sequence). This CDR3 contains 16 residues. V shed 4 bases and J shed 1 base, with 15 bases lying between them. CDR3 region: CASSPPQGFSYNEQFF. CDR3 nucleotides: TGTGCCAGCAGCCCCCCACAGGGATTTTCCTACAATGAGCAGTTCTTC.

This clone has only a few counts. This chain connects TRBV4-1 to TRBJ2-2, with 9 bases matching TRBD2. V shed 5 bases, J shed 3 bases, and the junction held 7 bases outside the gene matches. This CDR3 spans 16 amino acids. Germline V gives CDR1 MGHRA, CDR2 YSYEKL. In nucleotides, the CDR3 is TGCGCCAGCAGCACCTTCAGCGGGAGGTACACCGGGGAGCTGTTTTTT. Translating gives CASSTFSGRYTGELFF.

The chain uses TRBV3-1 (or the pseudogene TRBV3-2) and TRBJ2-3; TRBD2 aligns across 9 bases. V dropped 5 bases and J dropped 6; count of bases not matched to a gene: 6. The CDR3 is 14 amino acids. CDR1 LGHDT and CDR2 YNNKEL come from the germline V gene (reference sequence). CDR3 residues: CASSSRGGFDTQYF. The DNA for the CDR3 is TGTGCCAGCAGCTCGCGGGGGGGCTTTGATACGCAGTATTTT.

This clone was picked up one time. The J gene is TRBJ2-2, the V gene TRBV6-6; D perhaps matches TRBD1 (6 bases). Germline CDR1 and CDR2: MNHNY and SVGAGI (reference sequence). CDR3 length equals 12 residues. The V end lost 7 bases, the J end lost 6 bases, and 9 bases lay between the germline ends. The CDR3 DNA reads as TGTGCCAGCAAAAAGGGGGCCGGGGAGCTGTTTTTT. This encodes CASKKGAGELFF.

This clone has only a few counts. The CDR3 region has the DNA TGTGCCAGCAGCTCAAATTTCGGACAGGGAAGATCCATGAACACTGAAGCTTTCTTT. This sequence encodes CASSSNFGQGRSMNTEAFF. V is TRBV7-9 and J is TRBJ1-1; TRBD1 agrees at 8 bases. Germline-derived CDR1 and CDR2 are SEHNR and FQNEAQ (reference sequence). V was clipped by 4 bases and J by 0 bases; unmatched bases: 16. The CDR3 runs to 19 residues.

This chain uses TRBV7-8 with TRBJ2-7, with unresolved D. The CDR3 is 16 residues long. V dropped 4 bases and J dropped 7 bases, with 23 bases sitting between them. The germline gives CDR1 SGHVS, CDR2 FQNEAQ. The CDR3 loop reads CASSYGTGYSGSEQYF. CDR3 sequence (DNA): TGTGCCAGCAGCTATGGTACTGGTTACTCGGGTAGTGAGCAGTACTTC.

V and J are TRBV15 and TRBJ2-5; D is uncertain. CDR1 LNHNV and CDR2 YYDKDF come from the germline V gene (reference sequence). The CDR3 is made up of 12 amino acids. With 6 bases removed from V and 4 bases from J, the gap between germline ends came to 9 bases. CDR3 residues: CATRMGSETQYF. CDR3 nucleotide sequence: TGTGCCACCAGGATGGGCTCAGAGACCCAGTACTTC.

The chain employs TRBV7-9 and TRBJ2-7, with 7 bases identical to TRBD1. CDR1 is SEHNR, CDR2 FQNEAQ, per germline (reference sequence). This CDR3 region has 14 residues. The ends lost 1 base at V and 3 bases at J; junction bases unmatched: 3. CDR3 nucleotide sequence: TGTGCCAGCAGCTTAGGGCAGGGGGACTACGAGCAGTACGTC. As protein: CASSLGQGDYEQYV.